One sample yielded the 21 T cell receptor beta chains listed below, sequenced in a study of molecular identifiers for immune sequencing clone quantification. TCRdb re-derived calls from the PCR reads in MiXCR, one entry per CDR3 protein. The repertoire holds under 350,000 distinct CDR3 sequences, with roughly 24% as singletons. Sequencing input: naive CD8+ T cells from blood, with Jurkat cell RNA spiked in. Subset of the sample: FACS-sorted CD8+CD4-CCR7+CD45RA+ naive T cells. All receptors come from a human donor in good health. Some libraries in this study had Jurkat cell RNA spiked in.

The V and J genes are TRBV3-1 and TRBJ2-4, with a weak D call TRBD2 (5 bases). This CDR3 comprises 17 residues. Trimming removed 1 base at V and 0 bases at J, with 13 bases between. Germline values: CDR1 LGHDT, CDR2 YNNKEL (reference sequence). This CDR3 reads CASSQGGPFLAKNIQYF. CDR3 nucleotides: TGTGCCAGCAGCCAAGGAGGGCCTTTTCTAGCCAAAAACATTCAGTACTTC.

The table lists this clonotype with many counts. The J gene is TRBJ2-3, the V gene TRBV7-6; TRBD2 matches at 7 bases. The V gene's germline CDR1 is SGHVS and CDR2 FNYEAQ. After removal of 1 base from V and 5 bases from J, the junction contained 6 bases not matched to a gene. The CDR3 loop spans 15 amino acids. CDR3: CASSLEGLSLDTQYF. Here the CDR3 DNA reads TGTGCCAGCAGCTTAGAGGGACTATCCTTAGATACGCAGTATTTT. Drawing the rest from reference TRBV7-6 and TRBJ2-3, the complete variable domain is GAGVSQSPRYKVTKRGQDVALRCDPISGHVSLYWYRQALGQGPEFLTYFNYEAQQDKSGLPNDRFSAERPEGSISTLTIQRTEQRDSAMYRCASSLEGLSLDTQYFGPGTRLTVL.

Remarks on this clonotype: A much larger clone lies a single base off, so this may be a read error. As DNA, the CDR3 is TGTGCCAGCAGTTGCGACGCGGTCCAAGAGACCCAGTACTTC. It yields the protein CASSCDAVQETQYF. This rearrangement joins TRBV6-2 or TRBV6-3 to TRBJ2-5; D remains unclear. Trimming pared 4 bases from V and 1 base from J, leaving 10 bases between. CDR1 and CDR2 (germline): MNHEY, SVGEGT. The CDR3 spans 14 residues.

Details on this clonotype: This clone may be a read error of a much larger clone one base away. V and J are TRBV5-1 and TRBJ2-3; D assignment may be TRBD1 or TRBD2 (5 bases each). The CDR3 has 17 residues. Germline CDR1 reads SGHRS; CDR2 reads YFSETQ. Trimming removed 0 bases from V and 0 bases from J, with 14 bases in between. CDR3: CASSLGGSALSTDTQYF. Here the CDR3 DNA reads TGCGCCAGCAGCTTGGGGGGGAGCGCGTTAAGCACAGATACGCAGTATTTT.

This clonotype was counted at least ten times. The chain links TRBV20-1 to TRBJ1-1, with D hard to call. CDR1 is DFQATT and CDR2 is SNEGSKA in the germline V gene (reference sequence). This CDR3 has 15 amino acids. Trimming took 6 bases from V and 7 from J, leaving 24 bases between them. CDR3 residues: CSAFPATITTDEAFF. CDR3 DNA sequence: TGCAGTGCCTTCCCGGCGACTATAACAACAGATGAAGCTTTCTTT.

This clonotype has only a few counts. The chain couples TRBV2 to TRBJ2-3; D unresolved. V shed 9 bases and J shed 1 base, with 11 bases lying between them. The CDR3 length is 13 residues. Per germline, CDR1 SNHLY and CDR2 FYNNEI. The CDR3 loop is CARGHRGTDTQYF. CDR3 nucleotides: TGTGCCAGGGGCCATCGTGGCACAGATACGCAGTATTTT.

The CDR3 loop is CASSTLQNIMNTEAFF. The CDR3 coding sequence is TGTGCCAGTAGTACCCTACAGAATATCATGAACACTGAAGCTTTCTTT. V gene TRBV19 combines with J gene TRBJ1-1, with D hard to call. V was clipped by 4 bases and J by 0 bases, with 15 bases between them. The CDR3 runs 16 residues. Germline assignment: CDR1 LNHDA and CDR2 SQIVND (reference sequence).

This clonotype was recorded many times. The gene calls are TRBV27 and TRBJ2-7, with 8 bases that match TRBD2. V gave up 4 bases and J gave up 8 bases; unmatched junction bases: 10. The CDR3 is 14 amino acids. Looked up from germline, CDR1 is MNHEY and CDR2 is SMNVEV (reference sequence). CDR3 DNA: TGTGCCAGCAGTTCTCTCGCGGGGGGCAGGCAGCAGTACTTC. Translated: CASSSLAGGRQQYF.

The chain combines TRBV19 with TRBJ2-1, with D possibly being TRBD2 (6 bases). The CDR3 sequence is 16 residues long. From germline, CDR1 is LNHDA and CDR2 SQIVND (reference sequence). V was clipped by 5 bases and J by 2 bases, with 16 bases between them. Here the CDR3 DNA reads TGTGCCAGTAGTGTCCCCGGGCCTAGCGCCTACAATGAGCAGTTCTTC. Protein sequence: CASSVPGPSAYNEQFF.

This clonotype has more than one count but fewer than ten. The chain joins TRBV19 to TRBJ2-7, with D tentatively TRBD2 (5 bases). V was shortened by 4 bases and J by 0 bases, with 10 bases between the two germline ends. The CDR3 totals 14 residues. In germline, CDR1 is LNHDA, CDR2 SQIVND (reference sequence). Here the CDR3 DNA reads TGTGCCAGTAGTACCCAGGACTTCTCCTACGAGCAGTACTTC. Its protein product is CASSTQDFSYEQYF.

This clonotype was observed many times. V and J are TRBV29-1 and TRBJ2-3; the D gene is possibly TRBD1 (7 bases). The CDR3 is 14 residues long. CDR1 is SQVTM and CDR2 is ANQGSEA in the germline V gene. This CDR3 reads CSCAGGGGTDTQYF. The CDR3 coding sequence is TGCAGTTGCGCCGGAGGGGGCGGCACAGATACGCAGTATTTT.

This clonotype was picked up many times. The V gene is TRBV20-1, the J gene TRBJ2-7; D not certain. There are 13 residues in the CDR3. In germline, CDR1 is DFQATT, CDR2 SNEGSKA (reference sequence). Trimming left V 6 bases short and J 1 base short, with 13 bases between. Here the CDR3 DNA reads TGCAGTGCCGCCCCCTCTAGGTCCTACGAGCAGTACTTC. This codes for CSAAPSRSYEQYF.

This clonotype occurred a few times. The CDR3 is CASSFGELITEAFF. CDR3 DNA: TGTGCCAGCAGCTTTGGAGAATTAATCACTGAAGCTTTCTTT. The V gene is TRBV5-4, the J gene TRBJ1-1, with D unclear. The CDR3 spans 14 residues. Germline V lookup: CDR1 SGHNT, CDR2 YYREEE (reference sequence). The germline V and J ends were trimmed by 2 bases and 4 bases, with 12 bases remaining between them.

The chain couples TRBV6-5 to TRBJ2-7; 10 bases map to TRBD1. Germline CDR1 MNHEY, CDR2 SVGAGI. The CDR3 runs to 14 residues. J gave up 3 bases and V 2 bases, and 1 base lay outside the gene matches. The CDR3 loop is CASSYDRGHYEQYF. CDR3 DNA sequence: TGTGCCAGCAGTTACGACAGGGGGCACTACGAGCAGTACTTC.

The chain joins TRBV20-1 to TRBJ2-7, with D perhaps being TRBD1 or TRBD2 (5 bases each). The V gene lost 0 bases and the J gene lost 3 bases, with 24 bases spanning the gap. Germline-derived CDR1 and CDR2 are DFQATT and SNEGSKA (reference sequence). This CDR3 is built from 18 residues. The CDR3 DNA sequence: TGCAGTGCTAGAGAAGGGTGGACGGGACCCCCTTTACTCTACGAGCAGTACTTC. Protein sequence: CSAREGWTGPPLLYEQYF.

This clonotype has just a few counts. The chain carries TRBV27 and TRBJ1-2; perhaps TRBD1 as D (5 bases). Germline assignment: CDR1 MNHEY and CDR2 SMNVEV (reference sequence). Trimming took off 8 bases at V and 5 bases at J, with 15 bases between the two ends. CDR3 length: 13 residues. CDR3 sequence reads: CASGRQPSYGYTF. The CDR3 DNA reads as TGTGCCAGCGGCAGACAGCCCTCTTATGGCTACACCTTC.

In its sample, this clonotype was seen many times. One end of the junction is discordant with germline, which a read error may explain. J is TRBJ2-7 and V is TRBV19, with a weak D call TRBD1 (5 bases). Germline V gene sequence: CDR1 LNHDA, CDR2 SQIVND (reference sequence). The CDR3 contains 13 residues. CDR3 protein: CASSIGQGYEQYF. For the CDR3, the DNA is TGTGCCAGTAGCATAGGACAAGGCTACGAGCAGTACTTC.

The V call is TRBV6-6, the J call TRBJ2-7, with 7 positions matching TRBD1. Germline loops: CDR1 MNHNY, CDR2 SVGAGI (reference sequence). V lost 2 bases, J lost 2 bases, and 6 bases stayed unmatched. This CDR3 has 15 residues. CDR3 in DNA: TGTGCCAGCAGTTACGCTCCGGGACAGACCTACGAGCAGTACTTC. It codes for CASSYAPGQTYEQYF.

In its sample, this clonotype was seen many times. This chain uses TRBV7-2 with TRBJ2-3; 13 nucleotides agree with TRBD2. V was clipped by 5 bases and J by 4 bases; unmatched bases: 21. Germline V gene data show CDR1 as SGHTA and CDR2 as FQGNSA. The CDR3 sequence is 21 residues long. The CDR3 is CASSAPISPTGLAGRADTQYF. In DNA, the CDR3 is TGTGCCAGCAGCGCACCAATTTCCCCCACGGGACTAGCGGGGCGGGCAGATACGCAGTATTTT.

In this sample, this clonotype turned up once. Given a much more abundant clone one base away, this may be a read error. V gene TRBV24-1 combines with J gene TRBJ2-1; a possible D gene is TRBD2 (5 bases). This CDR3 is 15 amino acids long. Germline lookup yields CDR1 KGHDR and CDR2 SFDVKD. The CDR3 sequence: CATSDLEDSYNEQSF. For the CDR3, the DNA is TGTGCCACCAGTGATTTGGAGGACTCCTACAATGAGCAGTCCTTC.

CDR3 sequence (DNA): TGCAGTGCTAGTACTACCTACACCTACGAGCAGTACTTC. Translated, it gives CSASTTYTYEQYF. J is TRBJ2-7 and V is TRBV20-1; D not resolved. V shed 3 bases and J shed 2 bases, with 11 bases lying between them. The length of the CDR3 is 13 residues. Looked up from germline, CDR1 is DFQATT and CDR2 is SNEGSKA (reference sequence).